This TCR beta chain was identified during a study of control samples from healthy donors and cancer patients. Data came from immunoSEQ multiplex PCR; TCRdb stores just in-frame clones and leaves some out. The table shows some 100,000 clones, with approximately 95% occurring only once. The sequencing input was blood. The receptor comes from a man aged 18 to 30 in good health.

The CDR3 DNA is TGTGCCAGCAGCTCCCTACCGGGCGGGGGGTACCAAGAGACCCAGTACTTC. This gives the protein CASSSLPGGGYQETQYF. The chain couples TRBV11-2 to TRBJ2-5; TRBD2 agrees at 8 bases. Per the germline V gene, CDR1 is SGHAT and CDR2 is FQNNGV. With 4 bases clipped from V and 0 bases from J, the junction kept 10 bases outside the gene matches. The CDR3 length is 17 residues.